These 4 T cell receptor beta chains came from one sample sequenced in a study of OX40 agonist ivuxolimab in advanced cancers. Method: immunoSEQ multiplex PCR; TCRdb's copy keeps in-frame clones and lacks some. Of 30,000 to 40,000 clones detected, approximately 89% appear once; the ten largest clones hold around 24%. This specimen consisted of CD4+ or CD8+ T cells sorted from blood, obtained in a trial of the OX40 agonist ivuxolimab. These receptors originate from an adult with an advanced solid tumor such as melanoma, head and neck, liver or kidney cancer.

Of note for this clone: The junction does not match germline at one end; this may be a read error. This chain links TRBV4-1 with TRBJ2-1; 12 bases are a match to TRBD2. Germline V gene sequence: CDR1 MGHRA, CDR2 YSYEKL. This CDR3 is built from 18 residues. This CDR3 is CASSQDRLAGVSSNEQFF. The DNA of the CDR3 is TGCGCCAGCAGCCAAGATCGACTAGCGGGAGTTTCCTCCAATGAGCAGTTCTTC.

The rearrangement uses TRBV4-2 and TRBJ2-1, with 11 bases lining up with TRBD2. V shed 0 bases and J 4 bases; nucleotides not matched to a gene: 2. This CDR3 has 16 residues. Germline-derived CDR1 and CDR2 are LGHNA and YNFKEQ. CDR3 loop: CASSQEGTSGYNEQFF. CDR3 sequence (DNA): TGTGCCAGCAGCCAAGAAGGGACTAGCGGTTACAATGAGCAGTTCTTC.

The chain joins TRBV27 to TRBJ1-6; D is undetermined. CDR1 and CDR2 from the germline V gene are MNHEY and SMNVEV (reference sequence). The CDR3 covers 15 residues. Trimming left V 2 bases short and J 0 bases short, with 5 bases between. The CDR3 DNA reads as TGTGCCAGCAGTTTAGCACGCTCCTATAATTCACCCCTCCACTTT. Its translation: CASSLARSYNSPLHF.

This clone has a handful of counts. The V call is TRBV27, the J call TRBJ1-2; 9 nucleotides agree with TRBD1. Germline values: CDR1 MNHEY, CDR2 SMNVEV (reference sequence). V was clipped by 5 bases and J by 8 bases; unmatched bases: 9. The CDR3 is made up of 14 amino acids. The CDR3 protein is CASSDLQGAGGYTF. The CDR3 nucleotides read TGTGCCAGCAGTGACCTACAGGGGGCCGGGGGCTACACCTTC.